The 26 T cell receptor beta chains below all came from one sample that was sequenced in a study of blood T cell repertoires in COVID-19 (dated by TCRdb to 2018 to 2020). Library preparation used the immunoSEQ multiplex PCR assay. Not all clones reach the TCRdb copy of this immuneACCESS table, which keeps in-frame sequences only. Checked studies attribute under half of the gap to unresolved V genes and leave the rest unexplained. The sample yields roughly 190,000 clones; 75% to 90% were counted once. The top ten constitute 2% to 2.5% of the sample. The specimen was PBMCs or T cells enriched from blood (not recorded which). These receptors were collected from a woman aged 25-40 years who had recovered from COVID-19.

V and J are TRBV27 and TRBJ1-4; 8 nucleotides agree with TRBD1. V lost 4 bases to trimming and J lost 7 bases; unmatched junction nucleotides: 5. In germline, CDR1 is MNHEY, CDR2 SMNVEV (reference sequence). This CDR3 comprises 14 residues. CDR3 nucleotides: TGTGCCAGCAGTTCGGACAGGGAAGGTGAAAAACTGTTTTTT. It translates to CASSSDREGEKLFF.

This sequence joins TRBV19 and TRBJ1-1; 7 bases are a match to TRBD1. Germline V lookup: CDR1 LNHDA, CDR2 SQIVND (reference sequence). The V segment lost 5 bases and the J segment 0 bases; nucleotides outside the gene matches: 3. The CDR3 loop spans 14 amino acids. CDR3 sequence: CASSVQGVNTEAFF. CDR3 nucleotides: TGTGCCAGTAGTGTCCAGGGGGTGAACACTGAAGCTTTCTTT.

This chain links TRBV24-1 with TRBJ2-5, with TRBD2 as a possible D gene (6 bases). Germline V gene lookup returns CDR1 KGHDR and CDR2 SFDVKD. V was trimmed by 3 bases and J by 5 bases, leaving 18 bases between them. CDR3 length: 16 amino acids. CDR3 nucleotide sequence: TGTGCCACCAGTGATGCCGGGCCCGGAGGGGAGGAGACCCAGTACTTC. Translation gives CATSDAGPGGEETQYF.

The count of this clone is one. The chain employs TRBV7-3 and TRBJ1-1; no firm D call. The CDR3 has 13 residues. V lost 4 bases and J lost 2, with 8 bases in between. From germline, CDR1 is SGHTA and CDR2 FQGTGA. CDR3 DNA: TGTGCCAGCAGCTCCGGACTCAACACTGAAGCTTTCTTT. Amino acid sequence: CASSSGLNTEAFF.

The V call is TRBV15, the J call TRBJ2-1, with TRBD2 matching over 7 bases. CDR1 and CDR2 (germline): LNHNV, YYDKDF (reference sequence). The CDR3 length is 17 residues. Unmatched junction bases numbered 7, after V lost 0 bases and J lost 2 bases. CDR3 nucleotide sequence: TGTGCCACCAGCAGAGATTCCTTCAGCGGGACCTACAATGAGCAGTTCTTC. This translates into CATSRDSFSGTYNEQFF.

The V gene is TRBV10-3, the J gene TRBJ2-3; no reliable D call. The V end was cut by 6 bases, the J end by 2 bases, with 18 bases between. The CDR3 runs 16 residues. The V gene's germline CDR1 is ENHRY and CDR2 SYGVKD. This CDR3 is CAIRATVPTLTDTQYF. For the CDR3, the DNA is TGTGCCATCAGAGCCACCGTACCGACTCTCACAGATACGCAGTATTTT.

The chain uses TRBV7-2 and TRBJ1-2; possible D gene TRBD1, 6 bases. Germline V gene sequence: CDR1 SGHTA, CDR2 FQGNSA. The CDR3 is 14 amino acids. Trimming removed 5 bases at V and 8 bases at J, with 18 bases between. The DNA for the CDR3 is TGTGCCAGCAGCCCCCTAGGGGGGGCTAAAGGCTACACCTTC. Amino acids: CASSPLGGAKGYTF. Full variable domain (rest looked up from reference TRBV7-2 and TRBJ1-2): GAGVSQSPSNKVTEKGKDVELRCDPISGHTALYWYRQSLGQGLEFLIYFQGNSAPDKSGLPSDRFSAERTGGSVSTLTIQRTQQEDSAVYLCASSPLGGAKGYTFGSGTRLTVV.

Regarding this clone: Other DNA variants within this sample encode the same CDR3. The chain is built from TRBV12-5 and TRBJ2-7; 12 nucleotides align to TRBD1. The germline V gene has CDR1 LGHNT and CDR2 FRNRAP. This CDR3 comprises 16 residues. With 5 bases clipped from V and 6 bases from J, the junction kept 11 bases outside the gene matches. The chain's CDR3 is CASGITSGQGAGEQYF. CDR3 in DNA: TGTGCTAGTGGTATAACCTCGGGACAGGGGGCGGGCGAGCAGTACTTC.

This clone was observed a handful of times. This sequence joins TRBV7-2 and TRBJ1-3; D remains unclear. Germline V gene lookup returns CDR1 SGHTA and CDR2 FQGNSA. The V and J ends lost 4 bases and 3 bases respectively, with 10 bases between them. The CDR3 spans 14 residues. The chain's CDR3 is CASSSYRSGNTIYF. The CDR3 bases are TGTGCCAGCAGCTCCTACAGAAGTGGAAACACCATATATTTT.

The chain joins TRBV19 to TRBJ1-5, with 8 bases identical to TRBD1. After removal of 9 bases from V and 1 base from J, the junction contained 11 bases not matched to a gene. Germline V gives CDR1 LNHDA, CDR2 SQIVND (reference sequence). The CDR3 extends over 16 amino acids. The CDR3 loop is CASDNQGALSNQPQHF. In DNA form, the CDR3 reads TGTGCCAGCGATAACCAGGGGGCATTGAGCAATCAGCCCCAGCATTTT.

This chain uses TRBV5-4 with TRBJ2-3, with D maybe TRBD1 (5 bases). Germline V gene data show CDR1 as SGHNT and CDR2 as YYREEE (reference sequence). CDR3 length: 15 amino acids. With 5 bases removed from V and 1 base from J, the gap between germline ends came to 14 bases. The CDR3 protein is CASSIGRVGTDTQYF. DNA of the CDR3: TGTGCCAGCAGTATCGGCAGGGTTGGCACAGATACGCAGTATTTT.

The rearrangement uses TRBV11-2 and TRBJ2-7; D perhaps matches TRBD2 (6 bases). V shed 2 bases and J shed 2 bases, with 13 bases lying between them. CDR1 is SGHAT and CDR2 is FQNNGV in the germline V gene. The CDR3 runs 15 residues. CDR3 sequence: CASSLFGGETYEQYF. CDR3 DNA: TGTGCCAGCAGCTTATTCGGCGGGGAAACCTACGAGCAGTACTTC. The variable domain in full, completed from reference TRBV11-2 and TRBJ2-7, reads EAGVAQSPRYKIIEKRQSVAFWCNPISGHATLYWYQQILGQGPKLLIQFQNNGVVDDSQLPKDRFSAERLKGVDSTLKIQPAKLEDSAVYLCASSLFGGETYEQYFGPGTRLTVT.

DNA of the CDR3: TGTGCCAGCAGCCAAGATCTCCGTTTGGCAGGCGAAAAACTGTTTTTT. It yields the protein CASSQDLRLAGEKLFF. The chain links TRBV4-2 to TRBJ1-4; D is unresolved. Trimming left V 0 bases short and J 8 bases short, with 16 bases between. The CDR3 has 16 residues. Germline CDR1 LGHNA, CDR2 YNFKEQ.

This clone was recorded a few times. The chain joins TRBV11-2 to TRBJ2-1; tentatively, D is TRBD2 (6 bases). V was trimmed by 2 bases and J by 2 bases, leaving 16 bases between them. The V gene's germline CDR1 is SGHAT and CDR2 FQNNGV. This CDR3 has 17 amino acids. The CDR3 loop is CASSLNGAGTTYNEQFF. The CDR3 region has the DNA TGTGCCAGCAGCTTAAATGGGGCGGGGACCACCTACAATGAGCAGTTCTTC.

CDR3 sequence (DNA): TGTGCCAGCACCCAGGACAGGGGGCCCGACCAGCCCCAGCATTTT. It codes for CASTQDRGPDQPQHF. This chain uses TRBV3-1 (or the pseudogene TRBV3-2) with TRBJ1-5, with TRBD1 matching 11 bases. Germline values: CDR1 LGHDT, CDR2 YNNKEL (reference sequence). This CDR3 has 15 amino acids. J lost 7 bases, V lost 7 bases, and 9 bases had no gene match.

The chain joins TRBV24-1 to TRBJ2-3, with 8 bases aligning to TRBD1. Trimming cost V 5 bases and J 4 bases; bases outside gene matches: 4. The CDR3 loop spans 14 amino acids. The germline V gene has CDR1 KGHDR and CDR2 SFDVKD. The CDR3 DNA reads TGTGCCACCAGTGGGCAGGGGGCGTCAGATACGCAGTATTTT. Its translation is CATSGQGASDTQYF.

This clone appeared once. The rearrangement links TRBV6-5 to TRBJ1-1; 10 nucleotides align to TRBD1. V lost 4 bases and J lost 1; bases outside the gene matches: 0. CDR3 length: 14 residues. CDR1 is MNHEY, CDR2 SVGAGI, per germline. Written as DNA, the CDR3 is TGTGCCAGCAGTTGGGACAGGGGGAACACTGAAGCTTTCTTT. Its translation is CASSWDRGNTEAFF.

This chain links TRBV6-5 with TRBJ1-2, with 10 positions matching TRBD1. This CDR3 has 13 residues. The V segment lost 6 bases and the J segment 6 bases; nucleotides outside the gene matches: 4. Germline assignment: CDR1 MNHEY and CDR2 SVGAGI. CDR3 nucleotide sequence: TGTGCCAGCAGGCGGACAGGGGGAGATGGCTACACCTTC. Its protein product is CASRRTGGDGYTF.

V gene TRBV5-1 combines with J gene TRBJ1-2; TRBD1 matches 7 bases. V was clipped by 1 base and J by 3 bases; unmatched bases: 0. Germline loops: CDR1 SGHRS, CDR2 YFSETQ. The CDR3 length is 13 residues. DNA for the CDR3: TGCGCCAGCAGCTTGACAGGGGACTATGGCTACACCTTC. Encoded protein: CASSLTGDYGYTF.

This chain uses TRBV7-2 with TRBJ1-1, with 12 bases that match TRBD1. Germline V gene data show CDR1 as SGHTA and CDR2 as FQGNSA. The junction had 4 bases not matched to a gene; V was cut back by 1 base and J by 7 bases. This CDR3 contains 15 residues. The CDR3 spells CASSLEGQGAFEAFF. The CDR3 DNA is TGTGCCAGCAGCTTAGAGGGACAGGGGGCGTTTGAAGCTTTCTTT.

This clone appeared once. The genes are TRBV5-1 and TRBJ2-1; the D is unclear. The germline CDR1 and CDR2 sequences are SGHRS and YFSETQ. V was trimmed by 3 bases and J by 6 bases, leaving 4 bases between them. This CDR3 has 11 residues. The CDR3 spells CASSWANEQFF. In DNA form, the CDR3 reads TGCGCCAGCAGCTGGGCCAATGAGCAGTTCTTC.

The CDR3 region has the DNA TGTGCCAGCAGTCCACGGACTAGGAAGTCCACAGATACGCAGTATTTT. Its translation is CASSPRTRKSTDTQYF. The chain couples TRBV28 to TRBJ2-3, with TRBD2 identical over 7 bases. The length of the CDR3 is 16 residues. J was trimmed by 2 bases and V by 5 bases; bases with no gene match: 10. Germline CDR1 MDHEN, CDR2 SYDVKM.

The rearrangement uses TRBV24-1 and TRBJ1-4, with a possible D match to TRBD1 (6 bases). V lost 4 bases to trimming and J lost 8 bases, with 13 bases between them. Per the germline V gene, CDR1 is KGHDR and CDR2 is SFDVKD. The CDR3 length is 14 residues. CDR3 in DNA: TGTGCCACCAGTGAGGGGACAAGGGACGAAAAACTGTTTTTT. Its translation: CATSEGTRDEKLFF.

V usage is TRBV19 and J usage is TRBJ2-2; TRBD2 might be the D (7 bases). This CDR3 comprises 14 residues. The germline V gene has CDR1 LNHDA and CDR2 SQIVND (reference sequence). Trimming took off 8 bases at V and 5 bases at J, with 15 bases between the two ends. CDR3 protein: CASEPGEGTGELFF. The CDR3 nucleotides read TGTGCCAGTGAACCAGGGGAGGGGACCGGGGAGCTGTTTTTT.

V is TRBV7-2 and J is TRBJ1-2; D not certain. Trimming removed 5 bases at V and 4 bases at J, with 11 bases between. Looked up from germline, CDR1 is SGHTA and CDR2 is FQGNSA. CDR3 size: 13 residues. CDR3 protein: CASSPGGAYGYTF. The CDR3 region has the DNA TGTGCCAGCAGCCCTGGAGGCGCCTATGGCTACACCTTC.

This clone was detected once. The rearrangement joins TRBV27 to TRBJ2-5; TRBD1 might be the D (5 bases). With 10 bases removed from V and 4 bases from J, the gap between germline ends came to 13 bases. The CDR3 has 12 residues. Germline V gene sequence: CDR1 MNHEY, CDR2 SMNVEV (reference sequence). CDR3 sequence (DNA): TGTGCCACCCAGGGTATCGGAGAGACCCAGTACTTC. Translation: CATQGIGETQYF.